This T cell receptor beta chain was identified during a study of T cells in localized non-small cell lung cancer. TCRdb's table, derived via immunoSEQ multiplex PCR, lists solely in-frame clones and lacks some. The sample yields roughly 29,000 clones, about 80% seen once. Germline values: CDR1 KGHSH, CDR2 LQKENI. V gave up 2 bases and J gave up 1 base, with 14 bases separating them. The CDR3 length is 16 residues. This clone is a singleton in its sample. This TCR was sampled from a man aged 40 to 70 with stage III lung adenocarcinoma. The chain links TRBV18 to TRBJ2-5; D gene ambiguous. The sample here was peripheral blood mononuclear cells, taken before any cancer treatment. The chain's CDR3 is CASSPKWVGLQETQYF. CDR3 bases: TGTGCCAGCTCACCAAAATGGGTCGGCCTCCAAGAGACCCAGTACTTC.